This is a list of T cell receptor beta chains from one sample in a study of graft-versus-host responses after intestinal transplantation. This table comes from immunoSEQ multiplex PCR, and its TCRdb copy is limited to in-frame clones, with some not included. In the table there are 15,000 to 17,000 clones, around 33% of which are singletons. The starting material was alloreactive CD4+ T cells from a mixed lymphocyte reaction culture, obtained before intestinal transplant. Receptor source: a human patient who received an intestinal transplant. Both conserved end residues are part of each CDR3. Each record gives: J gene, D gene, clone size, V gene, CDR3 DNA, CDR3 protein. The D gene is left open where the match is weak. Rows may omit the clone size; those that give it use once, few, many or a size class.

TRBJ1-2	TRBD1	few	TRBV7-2	TGTGCCAGCAGCTTGGTGGGGGACAGGAACTATGGCTACACCTTC	CASSLVGDRNYGYTF
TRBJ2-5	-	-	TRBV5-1	TGCGCCAGCAGCTTGACAACAGTAGAGACCCAGTACTTC	CASSLTTVETQYF
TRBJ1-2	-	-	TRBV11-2	TGTGCCAGCAGCCAAGGGCAGTATGGCTACACCTTC	CASSQGQYGYTF
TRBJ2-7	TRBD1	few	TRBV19	TGTGCCAGTAGTGCGCCGGGACAGGGGTTCGAGCAGTACTTC	CASSAPGQGFEQYF
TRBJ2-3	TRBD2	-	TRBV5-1	TGCGCCAGCAGCTTGGGCGGGGGGGCTAGGGCAGATACGCAGTATTTT	CASSLGGGARADTQYF
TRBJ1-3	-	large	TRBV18	TGTGCCAGCTCACCACTGGTAGAGGGAGGAAACACCATATATTTT	CASSPLVEGGNTIYF
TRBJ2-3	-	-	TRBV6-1	TGTGCCAGCAGTTCGCAGGGCACAGATACGCAGTATTTT	CASSSQGTDTQYF
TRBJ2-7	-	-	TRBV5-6	TGTGCCAGCAGCAGCACCTACGAGCAGTACTTC	CASSSTYEQYF
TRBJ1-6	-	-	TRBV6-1	TGTGCCAGCAGTGCTGCTGCATTGACGTATAATTCACCCCTCCACTTT	CASSAAALTYNSPLHF
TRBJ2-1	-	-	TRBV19	TGTGCCAGTAGTATCTCTGGGAACTTGGGGAATGAGCAGTTCTTC	CASSISGNLGNEQFF
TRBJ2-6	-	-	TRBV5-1	TGCGCCAGCAGCTTCCCCGACCCCTCTGGGGCCAACGTCCTGACTTTC	CASSFPDPSGANVLTF
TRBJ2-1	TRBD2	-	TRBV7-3	TGTGCCAGCAGCCTGGGACTAGCGGGACCCTACAATGAGCAGTTCTTC	CASSLGLAGPYNEQFF
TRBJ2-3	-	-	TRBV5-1	TGCGCCAGCAGCCCCCCTTACACTAGCACAGATACGCAGTATTTT	CASSPPYTSTDTQYF
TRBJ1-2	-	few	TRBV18	TGTGCCAGCTCACCACAAAACTATGGCTACACCTTC	CASSPQNYGYTF
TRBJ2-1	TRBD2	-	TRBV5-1	TGCGCCAGCAGCTATGGGACTAGCGGCCTTGAGCAGTTCTTC	CASSYGTSGLEQFF
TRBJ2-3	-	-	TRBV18	TGTGCCAGCTCACCAAGACCAGATACGCAGTATTTT	CASSPRPDTQYF
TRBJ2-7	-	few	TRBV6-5	TGTGCCAGCAGTCCCGCAGGGACGTCTCCCTACGAGCAGTACTTC	CASSPAGTSPYEQYF
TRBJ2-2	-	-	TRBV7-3	TGTGCCAGCAGCTTAAGCGGGGTGAACACCGGGGAGCTGTTTTTT	CASSLSGVNTGELFF
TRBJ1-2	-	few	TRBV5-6	TGTGCCAGCAGCTTGGCGACAGAGAACTATGGCTACACCTTC	CASSLATENYGYTF
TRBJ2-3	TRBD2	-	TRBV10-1	TGCGCCAGCAGTGAAGGGAGGGCCCTTAGCACAGATACGCAGTATTTT	CASSEGRALSTDTQYF
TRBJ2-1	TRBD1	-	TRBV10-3	TGTGCCATCAGTGGCGACAGGGGGACGAACAATGAGCAGTTCTTC	CAISGDRGTNNEQFF
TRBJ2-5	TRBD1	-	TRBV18	TGTGCCAGCAACAGGGGGCGCGGTGAGACCCAGTACTTC	CASNRGRGETQYF
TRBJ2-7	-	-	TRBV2	TGTGCCAGCAGTGGAGTGGGACCCAGTAGGTCCTACGAGCAGTACTTC	CASSGVGPSRSYEQYF
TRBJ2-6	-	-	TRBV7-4	TGTGCCAGCAGCCAGCAGAGCAGCTCACAAAGTCGGGCCAACGTCCTGACTTTC	CASSQQSSSQSRANVLTF
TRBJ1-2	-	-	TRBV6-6	TGTGCCAGCAGTCCGACAGACAGTTATGATGGCTACACCTTC	CASSPTDSYDGYTF
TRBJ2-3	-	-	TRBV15	TGTGCCACCAGCAGAGGGCCGAGACGGCCTAGCACAGATACGCAGTATTTT	CATSRGPRRPSTDTQYF
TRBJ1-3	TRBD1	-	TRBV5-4	TGTGCCAGCAGCTTGGGTCCCGGGACAGGGCGACTAAACACCATATATTTT	CASSLGPGTGRLNTIYF
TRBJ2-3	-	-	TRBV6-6	TGTGCCAGCAGTTACCAGTGGCGCGGCTCTACGCAGTATTTT	CASSYQWRGSTQYF
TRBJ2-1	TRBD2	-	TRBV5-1	TGCGCCAGCAGCATTAGCGGGGGGGACAATGAGCAGTTCTTC	CASSISGGDNEQFF
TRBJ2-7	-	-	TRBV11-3	TGTGCCAGCAGCGCACATTACTACGAGCAGTACTTC	CASSAHYYEQYF
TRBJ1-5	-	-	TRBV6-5	TGTGCCAGCCGACTCGGGGGGTATGGCAATCAGCCCCAGCATTTT	CASRLGGYGNQPQHF
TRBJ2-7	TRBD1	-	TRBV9	TGTGCCAGCAGCGTTACAGGGGGCTACGAGCAGTACTTC	CASSVTGGYEQYF
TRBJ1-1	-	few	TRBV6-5	TGTGCCAGCAGTACGGGCTATACTGAAGCTTTCTTT	CASSTGYTEAFF
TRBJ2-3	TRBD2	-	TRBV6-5	TGTGCCAGCACCCCGGGACTAGCGGGCTCGCAGTATTTT	CASTPGLAGSQYF
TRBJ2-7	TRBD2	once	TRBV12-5	TGTGCTAGTGGACTGACTAGCGAAAGCTACGAGCAGTACTTC	CASGLTSESYEQYF
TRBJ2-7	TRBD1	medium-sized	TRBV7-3	TGTGCCAGCAGCTTAGTTGGGACAGGGAGCTACGAGCAGTACTTC	CASSLVGTGSYEQYF
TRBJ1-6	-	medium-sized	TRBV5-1	TGCGCCAGCAGCCAGGATCATTCACCCCTCCACTTT	CASSQDHSPLHF
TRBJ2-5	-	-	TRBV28	TGTGCCAGCAGTCGTACTACCGGGACCTCCAGGGGAGAGACCCAGTACTTC	CASSRTTGTSRGETQYF
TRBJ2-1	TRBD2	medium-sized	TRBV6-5	TGTGCCAGCAGTACCCGACTAGCGGGGAGGGAGCAGTTCTTC	CASSTRLAGREQFF
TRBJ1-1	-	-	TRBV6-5	TGTGCCAGCAGTTGGAGTATCACCCACGGGGTGGCTTTCTTT	CASSWSITHGVAFF
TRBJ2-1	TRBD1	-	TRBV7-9	TGTGCCAGCAGCCCCAGGGGGAGCTCCTACAATGAGCAGTTCTTC	CASSPRGSSYNEQFF
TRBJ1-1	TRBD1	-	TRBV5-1	TGCGCCAGCAGCTCGGGACAGCCCATGAACACTGAAGCTTTCTTT	CASSSGQPMNTEAFF
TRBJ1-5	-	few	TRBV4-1	TGCGCCAGCAGCCAAGATTTCTCGGGGGGGAATCAGCCCCAGCATTTT	CASSQDFSGGNQPQHF
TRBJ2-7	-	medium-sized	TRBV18	TGTGCCAGCTCACCATTTCGGGACACATCCTACGAGCAGTACTTC	CASSPFRDTSYEQYF
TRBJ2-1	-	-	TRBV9	TGTGCCAGCAGCTCCCTCGGGGGCTCTCTGGCCTACAATGAGCAGTTCTTC	CASSSLGGSLAYNEQFF
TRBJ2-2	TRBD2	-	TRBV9	TGTGCCAGCAGCGTAGGGGTGGGAGGGACCGGGGAGCTGTTTTTT	CASSVGVGGTGELFF
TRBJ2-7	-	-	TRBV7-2	TGTGCCAGCAGCTTAGACAGGTCCTACGAGCAGTACTTC	CASSLDRSYEQYF
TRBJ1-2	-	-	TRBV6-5	TGTGCCAGCAAGAGGGACGACAGGTCTAACTATGGCTACACCTTC	CASKRDDRSNYGYTF
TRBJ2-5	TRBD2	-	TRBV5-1	TGCGCCAGCAGCGATATAGCGGGAGGGGAGACCCAGTACTTC	CASSDIAGGETQYF
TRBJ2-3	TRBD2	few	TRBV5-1	TGTGCCAGCAGCCCGAGCGGGGGGGCCGGCACAGATACGCAGTATTTT	CASSPSGGAGTDTQYF